The 9 T cell receptor beta chains below were found in one sample sequenced in a study of identical twins listed by TCRdb under 2016. Library construction relied on 5' RACE. Sequenced on an Illumina HiSeq 2000. In-frame beta chains were kept once TCRdb had trimmed the public reads at Q25 with fastp and called clones with MiXCR. Rows are unified per CDR3 protein, each entry keeping the most common DNA and genes. For this sample the table gives some 710,000 distinct CDR3 sequences, of which 5.5% to 6.5% were detected only once. The top ten clones comprise 1.5% to 2% of the sample. Sequenced material: naive T cells sorted from blood. What the cell subset or site label conveys for this sample: cells isolated with a human naive T-cell isolation kit. The origin of the receptors is a man between 18 and 35 years old in good health.

This clonotype has more than one count but fewer than ten. The chain couples TRBV18 to TRBJ2-5; 9 bases align to TRBD1. The CDR3 extends over 17 amino acids. In germline, CDR1 is KGHSH, CDR2 LQKENI. Unmatched junction bases numbered 16, after V lost 5 bases and J lost 6 bases. CDR3 in DNA: TGTGCCAGCTCATCAAAGACACCGGGACAGGGAGTCCAGACCCAGTACTTC. Protein product: CASSSKTPGQGVQTQYF.

The sample holds many counts of this clonotype. The V and J genes are TRBV12-3 or TRBV12-4 and TRBJ2-2; D call uncertain. CDR3 length equals 15 residues. V was trimmed by 2 bases and J by 5 bases, leaving 12 bases between them. The CDR3 nucleotides read TGTGCCAGCAGTTTACTCGAATCCAGAACCGGGGAGCTGTTTTTT. This sequence encodes CASSLLESRTGELFF.

The CDR3 is CASGLSPTDTQYF. Written as DNA, the CDR3 is TGTGCTAGTGGTTTGTCTCCCACAGATACGCAGTATTTT. J is TRBJ2-3 and V is TRBV12-5; D remains unclear. Germline-derived CDR1 and CDR2 are LGHNT and FRNRAP. CDR3 length equals 13 residues. Trimming took 2 bases from V and 2 from J, leaving 5 bases between them.

This clonotype was found many times. The gene calls are TRBV5-1 and TRBJ2-5; perhaps TRBD2 as D (5 bases). Trimming left V 0 bases short and J 0 bases short, with 9 bases between. The CDR3 spans 15 residues. The germline CDR1 and CDR2 sequences are SGHRS and YFSETQ. The CDR3 loop is CASSLAGMYQETQYF. CDR3 sequence (DNA): TGCGCCAGCAGCTTGGCCGGGATGTACCAAGAGACCCAGTACTTC.

Ten or more counts support this clonotype. The genes are TRBV21-1 and TRBJ1-1; the table gives TRBD1 as D, unverified against the DNA. TRBV21-1 is labeled a pseudogene. The CDR3 is made up of 16 amino acids. The CDR3 nucleotides are TGTGCCAGAAGCAGGTCCCTTATGGGCCATTGGGGTGAAGCTTTCTTT. It yields the protein CARSRSLMGHWGEAFF.

This clonotype has at least ten counts. The chain recombines TRBV10-3 with TRBJ2-1; 10 positions match TRBD2. The germline gives CDR1 ENHRY, CDR2 SYGVKD. Losses at the gene ends were 3 bases for V and 5 bases for J; bases not matched to a gene: 4. The CDR3 contains 15 residues. CDR3 sequence: CAISDRGLADNEQFF. As DNA, the CDR3 is TGTGCCATCAGTGACCGAGGACTAGCGGACAATGAGCAGTTCTTC.

The chain joins TRBV9 to TRBJ2-5; TRBD2 matches at 8 bases. Trimming removed 3 bases from V and 2 bases from J; junction bases left unmatched: 12. The CDR3 contains 17 residues. The germline V gene has CDR1 SGDLS and CDR2 YYNGEE. CDR3 loop: CASSAPHGTSPQETQYF. The CDR3 DNA reads TGTGCCAGCAGCGCGCCCCATGGGACTAGTCCTCAAGAGACCCAGTACTTC.

At least ten counts were recorded for this clonotype. The V and J genes are TRBV12-3 or TRBV12-4 and TRBJ1-4; maybe TRBD1 (5 bases). CDR3 length equals 12 residues. The germline V and J ends were trimmed by 8 bases and 8 bases, with 12 bases remaining between them. For the CDR3, the DNA is TGTGCCAGCGGGCAGGGTGGGGAAAAACTGTTTTTT. Amino acid sequence: CASGQGGEKLFF.

This clonotype was seen repeatedly, ten times or more. The chain combines TRBV12-3 or TRBV12-4 with TRBJ1-1, with a weak D call TRBD1 (6 bases). V lost 7 bases, J lost 0 bases, and 12 bases lay in between. The CDR3 is 14 residues long. As DNA, the CDR3 is TGTGCCAGCAATACAGGGCTTATGAACACTGAAGCTTTCTTT. Amino acids: CASNTGLMNTEAFF.